The source of this T cell receptor beta chain is a study of blood T cell repertoires in COVID-19 (dated by TCRdb to 2020 to 2022). General notes on the study: The collaborator samples originated in the United States, Italy and Spain and spanned the acute and convalescent phases of COVID-19. The repertoires were released in a freely available public database intended as a resource for research on the immune response to SARS-CoV-2. Nearly every sample came with metadata listing a de-identified subject ID, COVID-19 status, age in years and sex. The prospective study material was composed of cDNA or gDNA derived from T cells, B-cell-depleted T cells, or PBMCs. Subjects who had been exposed to COVID-19, were actively infected with it, or had recovered from it provided the deeply sampled blood TCRbeta repertoires that made up the dataset. Samples were obtained from the ongoing ImmuneRACE study (first 160 participants) and from some 1,200 subjects provided by 6 global collaborators. Where available, HLA class I and class II types were obtained from metadata supplied by the sample provider rather than from assay-based typing. The full study reports these points: The amount of clinical and demographic metadata varied by source and participant and was provided uncurated.

TCRbeta CDR3 regions were amplified from genomic DNA by means of the immunoSEQ Assay, a bias-controlled multiplex PCR. Turning to the authors' computational methods: The number of nucleated cells in each sample was estimated from the amplification of reference gene primers within the assay. Sequence reads were collapsed and filtered to measure the absolute abundance of every unique TCRbeta CDR3 rearrangement. For each sample, productive Simpson clonality was calculated as the square root of Simpson's diversity index across productive rearrangements. TCRdb carries this immuneACCESS record with in-frame sequences only. Its versions omit some clonotypes, under half of them owing to an unresolved V gene in the studies checked, with the rest unexplained. That table gives V, J and clone size, and the DNA gave D and trimming. In this sample the table shows some 69,000 clones, roughly 87% of which occur a single time. Clones ranked in the top ten supply 4.5% to 5% of the sample.

This clone was counted a single time. The specificity of this receptor is unknown. No much larger clonotype is one base removed from it; base qualities were not supplied. Whole blood was collected in K2EDTA tubes by collaborating institutions according to the institutions' own protocols. For TCRbeta analysis, collaborators shipped samples in one of three forms: frozen whole blood, isolated PBMCs, or DNA extracted from either of those sample types. The receptor was derived from a woman in her 50s with active COVID-19. The sequenced sample consisted of peripheral blood.

For the CDR3, the sequence is CASSYSLQGVQYF. The bases are TGTGCCAGCAGTTACTCCTTACAGGGGGTGCAGTACTTC. The rearranged chain carries TRBV6-5 and TRBJ2-7; 8 of the junction bases match TRBD1. From its cysteine to its phenylalanine, the CDR3 spans 13 amino acids. Just the 39-base CDR3 DNA is kept, in frame starting at base 1. V ends up 0 bases short and J 9 bases short, with an unmatched junction base count of 4. CDR1 and CDR2 (MNHEY, SVGAGI) derive from the germline V gene.